The present TCR beta chain was sequenced within a study of shared clonotypes between healthy human individuals. CDR1 and CDR2 from the germline V gene are SSHAT and FNYEAQ (reference sequence). The CDR3 length is 19 residues. Naive CD8 isolation took CD45RO-negative cells positively selected for CCR7 and excluded terminally differentiated effector memory CD45RA+ cells. Worth noting for this clone: At one boundary the junction diverges from the germline segment, which might be a read error.

Clones were sequenced by immunoSEQ multiplex PCR, and TCRdb holds only the in-frame ones, with some missing. The sample lists about 2 million clones; over 85% were seen once. The chain joins TRBV7-7 to TRBJ2-6; 8 nucleotides align to TRBD2. The sequencing input was naive CD8+ T cells sorted from blood. This TCR derives from a man in his late teens or twenties in good health. DNA for the CDR3: TGTGCTAGCAGCTTAGCGGGACCATCCCGGGGTAGTGGGGCCAACGTCCTGACTTTC. Encoded protein: CASSLAGPSRGSGANVLTF.